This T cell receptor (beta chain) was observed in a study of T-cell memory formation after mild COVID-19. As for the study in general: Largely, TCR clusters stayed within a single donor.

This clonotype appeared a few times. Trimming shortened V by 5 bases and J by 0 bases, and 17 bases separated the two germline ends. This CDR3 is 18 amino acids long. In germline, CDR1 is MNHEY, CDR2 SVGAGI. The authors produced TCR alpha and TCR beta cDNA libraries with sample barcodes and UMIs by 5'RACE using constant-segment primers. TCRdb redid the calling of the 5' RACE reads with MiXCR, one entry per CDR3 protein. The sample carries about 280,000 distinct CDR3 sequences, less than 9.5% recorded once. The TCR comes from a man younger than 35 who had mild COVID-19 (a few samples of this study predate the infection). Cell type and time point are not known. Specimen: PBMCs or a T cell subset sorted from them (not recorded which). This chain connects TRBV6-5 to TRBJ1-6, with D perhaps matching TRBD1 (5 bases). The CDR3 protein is CASSNYPGGSSYNSPLHF. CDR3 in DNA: TGTGCCAGCAGTAACTATCCTGGGGGGAGCTCCTATAATTCACCCCTCCACTTT.